The 6 T cell receptor beta chains below were found in one sample sequenced in a study of blood T cell repertoires in COVID-19. Assay used: immunoSEQ multiplex PCR; TCRdb lists only in-frame clones, some missing. Here the sample spans approximately 150,000 clones, 70% to 90% being singletons. Input material: peripheral blood. Source of these receptors: a woman in her sixties with acute or convalescent COVID-19.

This sequence joins TRBV6-1 and TRBJ1-2; D is uncertain. Germline V gene data show CDR1 as MNHNS and CDR2 as SASEGT. V was clipped by 3 bases and J by 1 base, with 9 bases between them. The CDR3 extends over 14 amino acids. The CDR3 sequence is CASSETSGNYGYTF. In nucleotides, the CDR3 is TGTGCCAGCAGTGAGACGAGCGGTAACTATGGCTACACCTTC.

The chain couples TRBV11-2 to TRBJ2-7; TRBD1 aligns across 10 bases. The CDR3 is 16 amino acids. The junction had 7 bases not matched to a gene; V was cut back by 5 bases and J by 0 bases. Germline values: CDR1 SGHAT, CDR2 FQNNGV. CDR3: CASSVPTGGISYEQYF. CDR3 coding DNA: TGTGCCAGCAGCGTCCCGACAGGGGGCATCTCCTACGAGCAGTACTTC.

This chain uses TRBV5-8 with TRBJ1-5; 7 bases are a match to TRBD1. The germline V gene encodes CDR1 SGHTS and CDR2 YDEGEE. This CDR3 contains 14 residues. The V and J ends lost 1 base and 6 bases, in that order; junction bases with no gene match: 4. CDR3 loop: CASSLFRGSQPQHF. CDR3 sequence (DNA): TGTGCCAGCAGCTTGTTCAGGGGGAGTCAGCCCCAGCATTTT. Full variable domain (outside the CDR3, taken from reference TRBV5-8 and TRBJ1-5): EAGVTQSPTHLIKTRGQQATLRCSPISGHTSVYWYQQALGLGLQFLLWYDEGEERNRGNFPPRFSGRQFPNYSSELNVNALELEDSALYLCASSLFRGSQPQHFGDGTRLSIL.

V is TRBV28 and J is TRBJ2-5; possibly TRBD2 for D (6 bases). CDR1 is MDHEN, CDR2 SYDVKM, per germline. Trimming removed 8 bases from V and 5 bases from J, with 6 bases in between. The CDR3 is 10 residues long. Here the CDR3 reads CASRGETQYF. As DNA, the CDR3 is TGTGCCAGCCGGGGGGAGACCCAGTACTTC.

V gene TRBV24-1 combines with J gene TRBJ1-6, with D possibly TRBD1 on 5 matching bases. V gave up 3 bases and J gave up 3 bases, with 17 bases separating them. CDR1 is KGHDR and CDR2 is SFDVKD in the germline V gene. The CDR3 is made up of 18 amino acids. The CDR3 DNA reads TGTGCCACCAGTGATACGATTTTAACAGGAGTCTATAATTCACCCCTCCACTTT. The encoded protein is CATSDTILTGVYNSPLHF.

J is TRBJ1-3 and V is TRBV4-2; 7 bases agree with TRBD1. The CDR3 is 15 residues long. V shed 4 bases and J 0 bases; nucleotides not matched to a gene: 3. CDR1 is LGHNA and CDR2 is YNFKEQ in the germline V gene. The CDR3 DNA follows: TGTGCCAGCAGCCGGGGACAGAACTCTGGAAACACCATATATTTT. Translated, it gives CASSRGQNSGNTIYF.